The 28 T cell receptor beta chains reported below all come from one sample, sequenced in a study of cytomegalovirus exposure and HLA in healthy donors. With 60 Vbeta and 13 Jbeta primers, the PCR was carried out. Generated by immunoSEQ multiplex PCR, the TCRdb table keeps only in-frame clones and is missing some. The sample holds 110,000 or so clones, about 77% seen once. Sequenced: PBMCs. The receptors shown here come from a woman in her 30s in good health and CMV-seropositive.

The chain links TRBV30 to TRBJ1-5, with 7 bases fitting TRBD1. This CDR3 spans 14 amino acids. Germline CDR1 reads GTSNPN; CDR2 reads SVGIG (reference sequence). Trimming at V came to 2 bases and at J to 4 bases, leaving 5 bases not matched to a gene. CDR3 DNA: TGTGCCTGGAGTCCGGGACAGACTAATCAGCCCCAGCATTTT. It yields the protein CAWSPGQTNQPQHF.

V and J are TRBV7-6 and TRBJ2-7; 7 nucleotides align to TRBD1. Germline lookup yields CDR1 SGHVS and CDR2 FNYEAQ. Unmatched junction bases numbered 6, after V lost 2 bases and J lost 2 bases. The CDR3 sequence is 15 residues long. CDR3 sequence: CASSLQRTGAYEQYF. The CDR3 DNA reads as TGTGCCAGCAGCTTACAACGGACAGGTGCCTACGAGCAGTACTTC.

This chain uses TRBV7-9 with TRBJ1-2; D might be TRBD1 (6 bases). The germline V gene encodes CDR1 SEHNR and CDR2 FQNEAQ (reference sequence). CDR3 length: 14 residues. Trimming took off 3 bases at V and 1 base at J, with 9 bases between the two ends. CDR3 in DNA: TGTGCCAGCAGCTTGGACAGCCGTAACTATGGCTACACCTTC. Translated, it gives CASSLDSRNYGYTF. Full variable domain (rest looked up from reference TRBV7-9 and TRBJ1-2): DTGVSQNPRHKITKRGQNVTFRCDPISEHNRLYWYRQTLGQGPEFLTYFQNEAQLEKSRLLSDRFSAERPKGSFSTLEIQRTEQGDSAMYLCASSLDSRNYGYTFGSGTRLTVV.

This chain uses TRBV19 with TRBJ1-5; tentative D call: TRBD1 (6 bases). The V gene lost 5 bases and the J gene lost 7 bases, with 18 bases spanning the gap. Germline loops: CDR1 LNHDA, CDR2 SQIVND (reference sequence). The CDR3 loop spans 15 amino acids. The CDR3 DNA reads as TGTGCCAGTAGTCCAGACCAGGGGAGTGGACAGCCCCAGCATTTT. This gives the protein CASSPDQGSGQPQHF. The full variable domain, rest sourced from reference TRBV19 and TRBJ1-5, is DGGITQSPKYLFRKEGQNVTLSCEQNLNHDAMYWYRQDPGQGLRLIYYSQIVNDFQKGDIAEGYSVSREKKESFPLTVTSAQKNPTAFYLCASSPDQGSGQPQHFGDGTRLSIL.

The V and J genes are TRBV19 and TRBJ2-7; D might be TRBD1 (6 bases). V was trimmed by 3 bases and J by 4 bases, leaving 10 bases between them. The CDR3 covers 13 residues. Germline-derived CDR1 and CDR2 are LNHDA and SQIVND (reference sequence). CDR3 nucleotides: TGTGCCAGTAGTATGGGGGCGGTGTACGAGCAGTACTTC. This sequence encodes CASSMGAVYEQYF. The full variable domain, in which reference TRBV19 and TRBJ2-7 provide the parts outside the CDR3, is DGGITQSPKYLFRKEGQNVTLSCEQNLNHDAMYWYRQDPGQGLRLIYYSQIVNDFQKGDIAEGYSVSREKKESFPLTVTSAQKNPTAFYLCASSMGAVYEQYFGPGTRLTVT.

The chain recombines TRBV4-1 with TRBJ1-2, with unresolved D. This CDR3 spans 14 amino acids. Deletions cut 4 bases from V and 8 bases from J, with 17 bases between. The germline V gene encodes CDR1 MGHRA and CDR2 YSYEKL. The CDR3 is CASSPPLRERGYTF. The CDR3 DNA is TGCGCCAGCAGCCCCCCCCTGAGGGAGAGGGGCTACACCTTC.

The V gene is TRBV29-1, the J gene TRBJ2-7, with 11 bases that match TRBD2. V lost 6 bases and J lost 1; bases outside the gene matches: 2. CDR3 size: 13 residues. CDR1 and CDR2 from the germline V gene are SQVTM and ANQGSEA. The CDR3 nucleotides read TGCAGCGTCGGGACTAGCGGTTCCTACGAGCAGTACTTC. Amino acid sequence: CSVGTSGSYEQYF.

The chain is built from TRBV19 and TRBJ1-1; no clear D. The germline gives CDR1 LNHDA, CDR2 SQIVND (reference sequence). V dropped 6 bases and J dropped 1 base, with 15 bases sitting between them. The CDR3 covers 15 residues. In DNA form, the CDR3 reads TGTGCCAGTAGCCTGGCCCTTTCTGCGAACACTGAAGCTTTCTTT. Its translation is CASSLALSANTEAFF.

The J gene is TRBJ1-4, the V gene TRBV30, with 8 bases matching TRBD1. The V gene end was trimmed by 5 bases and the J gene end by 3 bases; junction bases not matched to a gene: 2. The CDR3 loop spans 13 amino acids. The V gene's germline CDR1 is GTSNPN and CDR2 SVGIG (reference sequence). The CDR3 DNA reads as TGTGCCTGGTCGGGACAGGCTAATGAAAAACTGTTTTTT. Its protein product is CAWSGQANEKLFF. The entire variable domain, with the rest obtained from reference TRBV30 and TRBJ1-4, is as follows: SQTIHQWPATLVQPVGSPLSLECTVEGTSNPNLYWYRQAAGRGLQLLFYSVGIGQISSEVPQNLSASRPQDRQFILSSKKLLLSDSGFYLCAWSGQANEKLFFGSGTQLSVL.

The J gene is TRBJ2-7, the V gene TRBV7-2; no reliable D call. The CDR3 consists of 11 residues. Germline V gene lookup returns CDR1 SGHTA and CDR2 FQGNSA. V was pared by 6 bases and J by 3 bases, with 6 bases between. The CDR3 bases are TGTGCCAGCAGTTCCCGCTACGAGCAGTACTTC. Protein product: CASSSRYEQYF.

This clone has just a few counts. This CDR3 reads CASSLVSAAIDEQYF. The CDR3 DNA reads TGTGCCAGCAGCTTAGTTAGCGCAGCTATTGACGAGCAGTACTTC. The V and J genes are TRBV7-9 and TRBJ2-7; D perhaps matches TRBD2 (5 bases). Germline values: CDR1 SEHNR, CDR2 FQNEAQ (reference sequence). The CDR3 length is 15 residues. V lost 1 base, J lost 5 bases, and 15 bases lay in between.

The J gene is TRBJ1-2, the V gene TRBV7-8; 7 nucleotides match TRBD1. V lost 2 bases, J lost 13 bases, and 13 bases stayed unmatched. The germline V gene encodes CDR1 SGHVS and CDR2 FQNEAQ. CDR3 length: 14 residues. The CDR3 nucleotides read TGTGCCAGCAGCTTAACGACAGGGCCGCCTGGTTCCACCTTC. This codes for CASSLTTGPPGSTF.

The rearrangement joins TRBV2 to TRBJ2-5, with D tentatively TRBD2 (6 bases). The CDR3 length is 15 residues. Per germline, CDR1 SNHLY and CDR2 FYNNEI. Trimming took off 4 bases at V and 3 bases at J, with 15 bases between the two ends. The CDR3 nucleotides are TGTGCCAGCAGTGCGGAGCGATGGGGGGAAGAGACCCAGTACTTC. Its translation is CASSAERWGEETQYF.

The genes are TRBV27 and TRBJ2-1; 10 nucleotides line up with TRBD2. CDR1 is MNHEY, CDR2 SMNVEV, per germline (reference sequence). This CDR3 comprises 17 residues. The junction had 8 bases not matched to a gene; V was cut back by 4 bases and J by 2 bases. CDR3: CASSWTPGTSAYNEQFF. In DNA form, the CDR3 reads TGTGCCAGCAGTTGGACCCCCGGGACTAGCGCCTACAATGAGCAGTTCTTC.

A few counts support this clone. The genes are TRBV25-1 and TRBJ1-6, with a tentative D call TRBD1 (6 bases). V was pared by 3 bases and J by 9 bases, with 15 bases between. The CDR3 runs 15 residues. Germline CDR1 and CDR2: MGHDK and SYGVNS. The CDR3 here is CASSEAGAGASPLHF. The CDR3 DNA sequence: TGTGCCAGCAGTGAGGCGGGGGCAGGCGCTTCACCCCTCCACTTT.

The CDR3 DNA reads as TGTGCCAGCAAACTTTACATCCAGGCCGCGAACACCGGGGAGCTGTTTTTT. This translates into CASKLYIQAANTGELFF. The chain couples TRBV11-2 to TRBJ2-2, with D unclear. With 7 bases removed from V and 0 bases from J, the gap between germline ends came to 18 bases. The CDR3 has 17 amino acids. CDR1 is SGHAT and CDR2 is FQNNGV in the germline V gene.

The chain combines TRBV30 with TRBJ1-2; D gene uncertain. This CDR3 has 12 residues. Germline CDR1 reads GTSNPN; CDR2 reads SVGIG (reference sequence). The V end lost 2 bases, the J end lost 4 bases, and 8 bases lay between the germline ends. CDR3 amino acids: CAWSQVPYGYTF. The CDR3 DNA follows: TGTGCCTGGAGTCAGGTCCCCTATGGCTACACCTTC.

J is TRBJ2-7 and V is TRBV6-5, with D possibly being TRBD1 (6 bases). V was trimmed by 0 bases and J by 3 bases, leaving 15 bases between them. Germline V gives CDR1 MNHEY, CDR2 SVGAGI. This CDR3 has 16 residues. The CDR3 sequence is CASSYSFRTDFYEQYF. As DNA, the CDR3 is TGTGCCAGCAGTTACTCGTTTCGGACAGATTTCTACGAGCAGTACTTC.

The CDR3 reads CASSNLAGGLEQYF. As DNA, the CDR3 is TGTGCCAGCAGTAACTTAGCGGGTGGGCTCGAGCAGTACTTC. The chain links TRBV6-1 to TRBJ2-7; 7 bases align to TRBD2. The CDR3 is 14 residues long. Germline V gene sequence: CDR1 MNHNS, CDR2 SASEGT. Trimming took 5 bases from V and 6 from J; bases not matched to a gene: 10.

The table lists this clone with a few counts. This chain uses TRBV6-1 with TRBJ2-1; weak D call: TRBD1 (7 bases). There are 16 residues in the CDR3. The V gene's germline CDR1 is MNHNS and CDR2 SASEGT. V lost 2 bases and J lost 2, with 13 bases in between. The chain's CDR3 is CASSERGGGTYNEQFF. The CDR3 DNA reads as TGTGCCAGCAGTGAAAGAGGGGGCGGGACCTACAATGAGCAGTTCTTC.

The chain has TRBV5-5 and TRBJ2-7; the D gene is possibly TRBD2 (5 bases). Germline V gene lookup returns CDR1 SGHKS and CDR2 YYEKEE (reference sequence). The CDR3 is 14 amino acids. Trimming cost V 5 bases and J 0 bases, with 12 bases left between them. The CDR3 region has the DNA TGTGCCAGCAGACCCGGACTGGCCTCCTACGAGCAGTACTTC. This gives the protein CASRPGLASYEQYF.

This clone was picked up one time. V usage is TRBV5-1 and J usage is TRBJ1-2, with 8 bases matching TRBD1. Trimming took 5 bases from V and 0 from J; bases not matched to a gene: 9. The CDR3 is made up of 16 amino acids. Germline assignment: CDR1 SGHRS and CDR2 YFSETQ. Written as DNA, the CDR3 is TGCGCCAGCAGGGGGACAGGTAATTCCCCTAACTATGGCTACACCTTC. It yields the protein CASRGTGNSPNYGYTF. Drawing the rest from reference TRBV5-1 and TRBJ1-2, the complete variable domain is KAGVTQTPRYLIKTRGQQVTLSCSPISGHRSVSWYQQTPGQGLQFLFEYFSETQRNKGNFPGRFSGRQFSNSRSEMNVSTLELGDSALYLCASRGTGNSPNYGYTFGSGTRLTVV.

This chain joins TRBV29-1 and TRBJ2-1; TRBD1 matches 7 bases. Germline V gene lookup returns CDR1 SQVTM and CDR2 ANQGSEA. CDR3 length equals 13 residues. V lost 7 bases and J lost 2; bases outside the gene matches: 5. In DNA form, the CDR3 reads TGCAGCGACCGGGACAGCCCCTACAATGAGCAGTTCTTC. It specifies CSDRDSPYNEQFF.

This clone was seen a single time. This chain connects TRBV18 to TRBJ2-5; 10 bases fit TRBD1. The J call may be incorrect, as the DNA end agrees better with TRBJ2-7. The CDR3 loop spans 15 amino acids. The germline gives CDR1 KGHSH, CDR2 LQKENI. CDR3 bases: TGTGCCAGCTCACCTCCGGGACAGGGGATGTACGAGCAGTACTTC. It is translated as CASSPPGQGMYEQYF.

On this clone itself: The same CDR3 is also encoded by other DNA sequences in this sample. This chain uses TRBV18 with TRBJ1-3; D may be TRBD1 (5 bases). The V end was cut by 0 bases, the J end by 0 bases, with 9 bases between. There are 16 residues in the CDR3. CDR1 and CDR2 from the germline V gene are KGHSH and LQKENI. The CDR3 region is CASSPPQGNSGNTIYF. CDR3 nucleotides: TGTGCCAGCTCACCACCCCAGGGTAACTCTGGAAACACCATATATTTT.

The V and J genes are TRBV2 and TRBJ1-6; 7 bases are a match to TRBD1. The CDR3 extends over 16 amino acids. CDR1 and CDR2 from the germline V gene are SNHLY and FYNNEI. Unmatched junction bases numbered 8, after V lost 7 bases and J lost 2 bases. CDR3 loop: CASNTPQGPYNSPLHF. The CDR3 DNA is TGTGCCAGCAATACCCCACAGGGGCCCTATAATTCACCCCTCCACTTT. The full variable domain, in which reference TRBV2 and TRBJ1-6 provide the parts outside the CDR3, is EPEVTQTPSHQVTQMGQEVILRCVPISNHLYFYWYRQILGQKVEFLVSFYNNEISEKSEIFDDQFSVERPDGSNFTLKIRSTKLEDSAMYFCASNTPQGPYNSPLHFGNGTRLTVT.

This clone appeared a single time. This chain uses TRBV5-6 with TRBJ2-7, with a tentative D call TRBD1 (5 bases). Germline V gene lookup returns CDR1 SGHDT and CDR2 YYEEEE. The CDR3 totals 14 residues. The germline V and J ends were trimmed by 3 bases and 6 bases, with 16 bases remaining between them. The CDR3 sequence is CASSWGGGWGEQYF. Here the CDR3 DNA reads TGTGCCAGCAGCTGGGGCGGTGGATGGGGCGAGCAGTACTTC. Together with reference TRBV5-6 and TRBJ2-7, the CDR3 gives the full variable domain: DAGVTQSPTHLIKTRGQQVTLRCSPKSGHDTVSWYQQALGQGPQFIFQYYEEEERQRGNFPDRFSGHQFPNYSSELNVNALLLGDSALYLCASSWGGGWGEQYFGPGTRLTVT.

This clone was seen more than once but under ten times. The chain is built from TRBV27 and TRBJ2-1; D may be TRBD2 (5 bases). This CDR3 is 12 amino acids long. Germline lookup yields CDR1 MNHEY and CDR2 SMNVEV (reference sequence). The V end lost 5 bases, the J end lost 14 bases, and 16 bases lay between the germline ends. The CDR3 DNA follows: TGTGCCAGCAGTCGCGAGGGAAAGGTGAAGTTCTTC. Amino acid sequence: CASSREGKVKFF.